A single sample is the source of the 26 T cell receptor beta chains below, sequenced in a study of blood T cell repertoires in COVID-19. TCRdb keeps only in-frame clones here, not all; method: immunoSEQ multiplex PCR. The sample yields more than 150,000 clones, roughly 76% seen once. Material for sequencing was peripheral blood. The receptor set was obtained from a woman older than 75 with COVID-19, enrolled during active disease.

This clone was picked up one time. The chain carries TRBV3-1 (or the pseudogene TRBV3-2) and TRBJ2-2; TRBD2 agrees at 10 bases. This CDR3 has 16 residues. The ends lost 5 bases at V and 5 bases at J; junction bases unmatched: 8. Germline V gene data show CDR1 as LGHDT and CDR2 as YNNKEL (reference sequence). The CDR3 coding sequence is TGTGCCAGCAGCGATAAGCTAGCGGGGGAAACCGGGGAGCTGTTTTTT. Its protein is CASSDKLAGETGELFF.

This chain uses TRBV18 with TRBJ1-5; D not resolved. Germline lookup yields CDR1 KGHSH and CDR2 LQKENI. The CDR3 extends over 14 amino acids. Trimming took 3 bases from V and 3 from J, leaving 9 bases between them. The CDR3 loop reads CASSPAGLNQPQHF. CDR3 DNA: TGTGCCAGCTCACCGGCAGGTCTCAATCAGCCCCAGCATTTT. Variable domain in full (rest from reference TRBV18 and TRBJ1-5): NAGVMQNPRHLVRRRGQEARLRCSPMKGHSHVYWYRQLPEEGLKFMVYLQKENIIDESGMPKERFSAEFPKEGPSILRIQQVVRGDSAAYFCASSPAGLNQPQHFGDGTRLSIL.

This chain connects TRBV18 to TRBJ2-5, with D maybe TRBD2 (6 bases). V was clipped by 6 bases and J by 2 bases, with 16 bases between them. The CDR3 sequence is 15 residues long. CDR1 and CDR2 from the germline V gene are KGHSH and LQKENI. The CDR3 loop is CASSTGAGRQETQYF. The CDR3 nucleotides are TGTGCCAGCTCTACTGGGGCAGGGAGGCAAGAGACCCAGTACTTC. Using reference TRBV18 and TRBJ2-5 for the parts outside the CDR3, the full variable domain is NAGVMQNPRHLVRRRGQEARLRCSPMKGHSHVYWYRQLPEEGLKFMVYLQKENIIDESGMPKERFSAEFPKEGPSILRIQQVVRGDSAAYFCASSTGAGRQETQYFGPGTRLLVL.

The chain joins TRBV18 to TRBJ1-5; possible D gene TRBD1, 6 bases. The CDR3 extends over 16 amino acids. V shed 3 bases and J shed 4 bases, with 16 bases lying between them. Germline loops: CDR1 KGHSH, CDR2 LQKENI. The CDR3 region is CASSPNLRGGNQPQHF. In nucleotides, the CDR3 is TGTGCCAGCTCACCCAACCTTAGAGGGGGAAATCAGCCCCAGCATTTT.

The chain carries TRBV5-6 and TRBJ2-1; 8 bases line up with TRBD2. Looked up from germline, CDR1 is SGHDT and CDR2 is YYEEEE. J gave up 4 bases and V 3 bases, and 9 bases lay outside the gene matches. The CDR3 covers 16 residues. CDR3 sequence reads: CASSSHSSGAYNEQFF. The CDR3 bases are TGTGCCAGCAGCTCTCATAGTAGCGGGGCATACAATGAGCAGTTCTTC.

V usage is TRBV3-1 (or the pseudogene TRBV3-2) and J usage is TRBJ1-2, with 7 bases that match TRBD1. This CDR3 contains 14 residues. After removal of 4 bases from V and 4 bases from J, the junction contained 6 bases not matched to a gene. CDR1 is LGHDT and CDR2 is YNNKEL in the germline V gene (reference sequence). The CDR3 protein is CASSPRGTAYGYTF. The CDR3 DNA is TGTGCCAGCAGCCCTCGAGGGACAGCCTATGGCTACACCTTC.

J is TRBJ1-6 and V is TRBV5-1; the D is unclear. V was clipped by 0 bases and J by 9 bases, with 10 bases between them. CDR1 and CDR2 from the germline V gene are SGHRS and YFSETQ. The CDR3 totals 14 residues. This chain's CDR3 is CASSLAGGFSPLHF. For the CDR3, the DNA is TGCGCCAGCAGCTTGGCCGGAGGGTTTTCACCCCTCCACTTT.

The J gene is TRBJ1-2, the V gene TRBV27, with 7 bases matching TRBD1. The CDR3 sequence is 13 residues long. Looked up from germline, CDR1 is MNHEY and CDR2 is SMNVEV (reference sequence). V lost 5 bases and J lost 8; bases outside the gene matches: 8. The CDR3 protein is CASSPPTGYGYTF. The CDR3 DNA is TGTGCCAGCAGTCCTCCGACAGGGTACGGCTACACCTTC.

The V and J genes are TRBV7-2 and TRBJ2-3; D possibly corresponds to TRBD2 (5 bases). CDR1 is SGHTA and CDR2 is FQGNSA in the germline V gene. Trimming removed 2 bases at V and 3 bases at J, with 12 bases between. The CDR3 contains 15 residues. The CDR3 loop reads CASSLKRRGTDTQYF. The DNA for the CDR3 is TGTGCCAGCAGCTTAAAGCGCCGGGGTACAGATACGCAGTATTTT.

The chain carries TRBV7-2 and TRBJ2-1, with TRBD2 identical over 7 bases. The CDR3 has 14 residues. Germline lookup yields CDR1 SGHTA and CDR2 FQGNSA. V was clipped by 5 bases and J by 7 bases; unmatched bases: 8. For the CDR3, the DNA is TGTGCCAGCAGCCCCCCTTGGGGGGGTAATGAGCAGTTCTTC. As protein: CASSPPWGGNEQFF.

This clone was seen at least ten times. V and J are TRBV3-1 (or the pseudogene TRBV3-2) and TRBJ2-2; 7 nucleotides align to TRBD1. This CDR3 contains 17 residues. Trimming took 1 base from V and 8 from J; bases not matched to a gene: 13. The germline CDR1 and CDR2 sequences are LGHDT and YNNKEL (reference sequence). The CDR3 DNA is TGTGCCAGCAGCCAAGTCCATGACAGGGCTCTTGGGGGGGAGCTGTTTTTT. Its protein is CASSQVHDRALGGELFF.

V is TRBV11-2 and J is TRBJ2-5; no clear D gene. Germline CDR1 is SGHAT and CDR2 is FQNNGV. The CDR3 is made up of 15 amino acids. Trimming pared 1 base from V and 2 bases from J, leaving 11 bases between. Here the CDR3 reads CASSLGSTGQETQYF. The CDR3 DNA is TGTGCCAGCAGCTTAGGGAGCACTGGACAAGAGACCCAGTACTTC.

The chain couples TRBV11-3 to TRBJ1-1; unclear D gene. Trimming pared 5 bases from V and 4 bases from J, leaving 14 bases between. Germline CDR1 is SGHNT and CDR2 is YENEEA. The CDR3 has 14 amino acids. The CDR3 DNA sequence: TGTGCCAGCAGCCTCCATTTTACTGGCACTGAAGCTTTCTTT. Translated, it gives CASSLHFTGTEAFF.

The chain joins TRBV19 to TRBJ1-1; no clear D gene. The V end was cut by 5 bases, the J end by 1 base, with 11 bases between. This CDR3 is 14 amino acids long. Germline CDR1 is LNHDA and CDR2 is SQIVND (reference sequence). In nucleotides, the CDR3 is TGTGCCAGTAGTCTCGGACGGGGGAACACTGAAGCTTTCTTT. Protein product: CASSLGRGNTEAFF.

The CDR3 spells CASSSTGNNEKLFF. The CDR3 region has the DNA TGCGCCAGCAGCTCGACAGGGAACAATGAAAAACTGTTTTTT. The chain combines TRBV5-1 with TRBJ1-4; TRBD1 matches at 7 bases. The germline CDR1 and CDR2 sequences are SGHRS and YFSETQ. The trim removed 3 bases at V and 5 bases at J, leaving 4 bases unmatched. CDR3 length: 14 residues.

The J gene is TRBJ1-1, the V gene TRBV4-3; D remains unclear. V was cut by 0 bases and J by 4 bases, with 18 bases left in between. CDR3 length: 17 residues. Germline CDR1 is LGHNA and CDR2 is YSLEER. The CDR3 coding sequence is TGCGCCAGCAGCCAAGAGGTCGGCAAACCACTAATCACTGAAGCTTTCTTT. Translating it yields CASSQEVGKPLITEAFF.

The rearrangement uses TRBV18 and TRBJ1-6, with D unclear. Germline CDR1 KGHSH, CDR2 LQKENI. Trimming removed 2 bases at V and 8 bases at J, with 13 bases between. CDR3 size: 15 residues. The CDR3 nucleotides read TGTGCCAGCTCACCAAGGCGGGGAAGGGATTCACCCCTCCACTTT. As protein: CASSPRRGRDSPLHF.

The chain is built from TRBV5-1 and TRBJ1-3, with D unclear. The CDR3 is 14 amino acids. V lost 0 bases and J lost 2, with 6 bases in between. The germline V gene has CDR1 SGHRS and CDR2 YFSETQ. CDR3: CASSLGTPGNTIYF. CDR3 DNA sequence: TGCGCCAGCAGCTTGGGCACACCTGGAAACACCATATATTTT.

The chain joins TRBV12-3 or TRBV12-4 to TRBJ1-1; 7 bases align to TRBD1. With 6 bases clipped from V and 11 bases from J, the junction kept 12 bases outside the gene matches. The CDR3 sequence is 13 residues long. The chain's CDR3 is CASSPLRQGWAFF. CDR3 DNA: TGTGCCAGCAGCCCTCTCAGACAGGGATGGGCTTTCTTT.

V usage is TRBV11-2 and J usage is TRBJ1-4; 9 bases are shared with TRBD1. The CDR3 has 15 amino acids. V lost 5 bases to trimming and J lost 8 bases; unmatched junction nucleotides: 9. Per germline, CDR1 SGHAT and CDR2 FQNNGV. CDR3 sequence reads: CASSTRTGVREKLFF. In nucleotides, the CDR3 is TGTGCCAGCAGCACGCGGACAGGGGTGCGCGAAAAACTGTTTTTT. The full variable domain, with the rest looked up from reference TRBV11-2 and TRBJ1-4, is EAGVAQSPRYKIIEKRQSVAFWCNPISGHATLYWYQQILGQGPKLLIQFQNNGVVDDSQLPKDRFSAERLKGVDSTLKIQPAKLEDSAVYLCASSTRTGVREKLFFGSGTQLSVL.

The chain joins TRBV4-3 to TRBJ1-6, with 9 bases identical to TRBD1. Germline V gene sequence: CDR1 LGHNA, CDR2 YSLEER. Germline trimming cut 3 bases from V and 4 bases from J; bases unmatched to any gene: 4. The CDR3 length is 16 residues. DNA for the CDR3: TGCGCCAGCAGCCAGGCCGGGACAGGGTATAATTCACCCCTCCACTTT. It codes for CASSQAGTGYNSPLHF.

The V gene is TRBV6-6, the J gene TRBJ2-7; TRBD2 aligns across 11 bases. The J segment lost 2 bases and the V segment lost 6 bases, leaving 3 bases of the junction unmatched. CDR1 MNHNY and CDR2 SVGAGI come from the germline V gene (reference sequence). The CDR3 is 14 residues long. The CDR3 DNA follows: TGTGCCAGCAGGGGGACTAGCGGTCCCTACGAGCAGTACTTC. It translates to CASRGTSGPYEQYF.

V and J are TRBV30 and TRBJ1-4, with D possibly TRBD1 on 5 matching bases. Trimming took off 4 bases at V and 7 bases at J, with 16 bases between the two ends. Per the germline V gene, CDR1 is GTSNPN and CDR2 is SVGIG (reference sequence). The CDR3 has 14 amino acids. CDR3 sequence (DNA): TGTGCCTGGAAGGGTCGGGGGAAGTGTGAAAAACTGTTTTTT. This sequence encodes CAWKGRGKCEKLFF.

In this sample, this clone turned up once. The CDR3 DNA sequence: TGTGCCAGCAGTTTAAGCTGGAACACTGAAGCTTTCTTT. Residues: CASSLSWNTEAFF. This chain links TRBV27 with TRBJ1-1, with D unclear. The CDR3 sequence is 13 residues long. Trimming left V 2 bases short and J 1 base short, with 5 bases between. The germline V gene encodes CDR1 MNHEY and CDR2 SMNVEV (reference sequence).

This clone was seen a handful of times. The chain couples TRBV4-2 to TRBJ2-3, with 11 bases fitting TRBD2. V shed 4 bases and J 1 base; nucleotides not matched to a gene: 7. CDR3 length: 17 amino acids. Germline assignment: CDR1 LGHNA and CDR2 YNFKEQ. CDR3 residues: CASSLKSLAGGTDTQYF. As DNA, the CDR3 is TGTGCCAGCAGCCTCAAATCACTAGCGGGGGGCACAGATACGCAGTATTTT.

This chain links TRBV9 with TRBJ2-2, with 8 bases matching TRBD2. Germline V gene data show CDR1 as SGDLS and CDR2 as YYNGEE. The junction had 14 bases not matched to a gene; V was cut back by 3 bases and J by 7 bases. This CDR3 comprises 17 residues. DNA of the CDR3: TGTGCCAGCAGCGAGGAGAGGGGACTAGGGGTTCACGGGGAGCTGTTTTTT. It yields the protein CASSEERGLGVHGELFF.